This T cell receptor (beta chain) originates from a study of blood T cell repertoires in COVID-19. Study summary: Some COVID-19 samples were acute and others convalescent; all came from the United States, Italy and Spain. Nucleic acid was either cDNA or gDNA, and it came from T cells, B-cell-depleted T cells, or PBMCs.

The CDR3 is 15 amino acids. With 2 bases clipped from V and 1 base from J, the junction kept 1 base outside the gene matches. Per germline, CDR1 KGHSH and CDR2 LQKENI. Per the study methods: The authors estimated nucleated cell counts from reference gene primer amplification. Method: immunoSEQ multiplex PCR; TCRdb's copy keeps in-frame clones and lacks some. V and J calls and clone size are those listed in that table; D and trimming were worked out from the DNA. The table has hundreds of thousands of clones, roughly 87% seen once. This clone was seen a few times. The chain couples TRBV18 to TRBJ2-7; TRBD2 agrees at 11 bases. The receptor comes from a man aged 55 to 70 who had recovered from COVID-19. Input material: peripheral blood. The CDR3 region is CASSPTSGGSYEQYF. CDR3 in DNA: TGTGCCAGCTCACCAACTAGCGGGGGATCCTACGAGCAGTACTTC.